The next 25 T cell receptor beta chains were all read from a single sample in a study of T cell repertoires in cytomegalovirus infection. MiXCR was run by TCRdb on the reads, yielding one entry per CDR3 protein. The table shows about 530,000 distinct CDR3 sequences, with about a quarter occurring only once. Material: PBMCs. These receptors all stem from a human donor in good health (CMV status not recorded). Some clones in this sample may be carry-over from other donors' samples.

This chain links TRBV5-8 with TRBJ2-1; TRBD2 might be the D (6 bases). From germline, CDR1 is SGHTS and CDR2 YDEGEE. The CDR3 length is 16 residues. V was cut by 0 bases and J by 2 bases, with 12 bases left in between. The CDR3 loop is CASSLAGRGAYNEQFF. As DNA, the CDR3 is TGTGCCAGCAGCTTGGCCGGGCGGGGAGCCTACAATGAGCAGTTCTTC.

The sample holds a few counts of this clonotype. V and J are TRBV2 and TRBJ2-1; the D gene is possibly TRBD2 (6 bases). V was cut by 5 bases and J by 8 bases, with 10 bases left in between. The germline gives CDR1 SNHLY, CDR2 FYNNEI. CDR3 length: 12 amino acids. The CDR3 protein is CASSQTSHEQFF. CDR3 nucleotides: TGTGCCAGCAGTCAGACTAGTCATGAGCAGTTCTTC.

This clonotype came up many times. The V and J genes are TRBV7-8 and TRBJ1-4; D is ambiguous. V lost 4 bases to trimming and J lost 8 bases, with 17 bases between them. Germline V gene data show CDR1 as SGHVS and CDR2 as FQNEAQ. The CDR3 is made up of 15 amino acids. The CDR3: CASSSNPGLAEKLFF. The CDR3 DNA sequence: TGTGCCAGCAGCTCCAACCCTGGTTTGGCGGAAAAACTGTTTTTT.

This clonotype has more than one count but fewer than ten. The chain couples TRBV3-1 to TRBJ2-3, with 8 bases aligning to TRBD2. V lost 6 bases to trimming and J lost 4 bases; unmatched junction nucleotides: 15. From germline, CDR1 is LGHDT and CDR2 YNNKEL (reference sequence). This CDR3 is built from 17 residues. CDR3 in amino acids: CASSPDRSGMISDTQYF. Here the CDR3 DNA reads TGTGCCAGCAGTCCCGACCGTAGCGGGATGATCTCAGATACGCAGTATTTT.

This clonotype has only a few counts. The chain joins TRBV5-1 to TRBJ1-2; unclear D gene. Germline assignment: CDR1 SGHRS and CDR2 YFSETQ. This CDR3 has 13 residues. V was trimmed by 4 bases and J by 8 bases, leaving 15 bases between them. The CDR3 loop reads CASSLETSTGYTF. In DNA, the CDR3 is TGCGCCAGCAGCCTAGAGACAAGTACCGGCTACACCTTC.

The chain joins TRBV20-1 to TRBJ1-1; possibly TRBD1 for D (5 bases). The germline V gene has CDR1 DFQATT and CDR2 SNEGSKA (reference sequence). The CDR3 is made up of 13 amino acids. V gave up 4 bases and J gave up 1 base, with 10 bases separating them. The CDR3 DNA reads TGCAGTGCTACTGGGACGGCGAACACTGAAGCTTTCTTT. This gives the protein CSATGTANTEAFF.

This sequence joins TRBV18 and TRBJ1-1; D might be TRBD1 (5 bases). Trimming cost V 2 bases and J 7 bases, with 14 bases left between them. The length of the CDR3 is 14 residues. From germline, CDR1 is KGHSH and CDR2 LQKENI. CDR3 DNA: TGTGCCAGCTCACCATCCAGGGAGGGGAGTGAAGCTTTCTTT. Residues: CASSPSREGSEAFF.

This sequence joins TRBV20-1 and TRBJ2-1; D unresolved. Germline CDR1 DFQATT, CDR2 SNEGSKA (reference sequence). The CDR3 sequence is 14 residues long. V shed 3 bases and J shed 6 bases, with 15 bases lying between them. CDR3 sequence reads: CSAREPLLTNEQFF. The CDR3 DNA reads TGCAGTGCTAGGGAACCGTTACTAACCAATGAGCAGTTCTTC.

V and J are TRBV7-9 and TRBJ1-2; TRBD1 might be the D (5 bases). Deletions cut 7 bases from V and 3 bases from J, with 21 bases between. CDR1 and CDR2 (germline): SEHNR, FQNEAQ (reference sequence). There are 16 residues in the CDR3. The CDR3 DNA is TGTGCCAGCACCGACCGGAGGGGCTCCTATTACTATGGCTACACCTTC. It specifies CASTDRRGSYYYGYTF.

This clonotype was picked up a small number of times. The chain combines TRBV11-1 with TRBJ2-1; TRBD2 matches 7 bases. The V gene's germline CDR1 is SGHAT and CDR2 FQDESV (reference sequence). The CDR3 spans 13 residues. With 6 bases clipped from V and 8 bases from J, the junction kept 7 bases outside the gene matches. Here the CDR3 reads CASRPGGRDEQFF. The CDR3 nucleotides read TGTGCCAGCAGACCGGGGGGAAGAGATGAGCAGTTCTTC.

This chain links TRBV6-2 or TRBV6-3 with TRBJ2-7; possibly TRBD1 or TRBD2 for D (6 bases each). The CDR3 has 17 amino acids. Deletions cut 5 bases from V and 1 base from J, with 21 bases between. CDR1 is MNHEY and CDR2 is SVGEGT in the germline V gene. CDR3 nucleotides: TGTGCCAGCAGTAGAACAGGGACGGGGGAGGATTCCTACGAGCAGTACGTC. This sequence encodes CASSRTGTGEDSYEQYV.

The rearrangement uses TRBV7-6 and TRBJ2-7, with D tentatively TRBD1 or TRBD2 (5 bases each). Looked up from germline, CDR1 is SGHVS and CDR2 is FNYEAQ. The CDR3 length is 15 residues. The V end was cut by 0 bases, the J end by 0 bases, with 9 bases between. CDR3 residues: CASSLAGDGSYEQYF. In DNA, the CDR3 is TGTGCCAGCAGCTTAGCGGGGGACGGCTCCTACGAGCAGTACTTC.

The chain joins TRBV6-2 or TRBV6-3 to TRBJ1-4; maybe TRBD1 (6 bases). The CDR3 contains 20 residues. Germline V gene lookup returns CDR1 MNHEY and CDR2 SVGEGT. Trimming shortened V by 0 bases and J by 2 bases, and 22 bases separated the two germline ends. In DNA, the CDR3 is TGTGCCAGCAGTTACTCGATCTCAACGGGGGCCACCAATACTAATGAAAAACTGTTTTTT. This sequence encodes CASSYSISTGATNTNEKLFF.

This clonotype appeared a few times. The chain links TRBV6-1 to TRBJ2-1, with 9 nucleotides matching TRBD2. There are 13 residues in the CDR3. V was pared by 6 bases and J by 9 bases, with 6 bases of the junction left unmatched. Germline V lookup: CDR1 MNHNS, CDR2 SASEGT. As DNA, the CDR3 is TGTGCCAGCAGGTGGCGGGAGGGGGGTGAGCAGTTCTTC. Protein: CASRWREGGEQFF.

The chain couples TRBV27 to TRBJ2-7; tentative D call: TRBD2 (5 bases). Trimming removed 2 bases from V and 7 bases from J, with 24 bases in between. The CDR3 has 17 amino acids. The germline V gene has CDR1 MNHEY and CDR2 SMNVEV (reference sequence). CDR3 in DNA: TGTGCCAGCAGTTTAAATCCCCTTGGGGTCTACCCGGGAGAGCAGTACTTC. This translates into CASSLNPLGVYPGEQYF.

This chain connects TRBV7-9 to TRBJ1-3; the D gene is possibly TRBD1 (5 bases). This CDR3 has 18 residues. Germline V gene sequence: CDR1 SEHNR, CDR2 FQNEAQ (reference sequence). V lost 0 bases and J lost 0, with 15 bases in between. This CDR3 reads CASSLAGGGQNSGNTIYF. The CDR3 DNA sequence: TGTGCCAGCAGCTTAGCCGGGGGAGGTCAGAACTCTGGAAACACCATATATTTT. The entire variable domain, with the rest obtained from reference TRBV7-9 and TRBJ1-3, is as follows: DTGVSQNPRHKITKRGQNVTFRCDPISEHNRLYWYRQTLGQGPEFLTYFQNEAQLEKSRLLSDRFSAERPKGSFSTLEIQRTEQGDSAMYLCASSLAGGGQNSGNTIYFGEGSWLTVV.

This clonotype was counted ten times or more. The V call is TRBV7-2, the J call TRBJ2-1, with D uncertain. The CDR3 is 11 amino acids. Trimming took 5 bases from V and 8 from J, leaving 7 bases between them. CDR1 SGHTA and CDR2 FQGNSA come from the germline V gene. CDR3 in amino acids: CASSQRYEQFF. The CDR3 coding sequence is TGTGCCAGCAGCCAACGCTATGAGCAGTTCTTC.

The chain links TRBV10-3 to TRBJ1-5, with D perhaps TRBD1 (6 bases). Trimming shortened V by 2 bases and J by 2 bases, and 13 bases separated the two germline ends. There are 16 residues in the CDR3. Germline values: CDR1 ENHRY, CDR2 SYGVKD. The CDR3 nucleotides read TGTGCCATCAGTGAGAGCCAGGGGACGGGCAATCAGCCCCAGCATTTT. Translating it yields CAISESQGTGNQPQHF.

J is TRBJ2-2 and V is TRBV29-1; D gene unclear. From germline, CDR1 is SQVTM and CDR2 ANQGSEA. Between the trimmed V and J ends, which lost 6 bases and 8 bases, there was a span of 22 bases. This CDR3 is 15 amino acids long. CDR3 nucleotides: TGCAGCGTGGCCCCCAGGAACTCAATCTCAGGGGAGCTGTTTTTT. Protein: CSVAPRNSISGELFF.

The CDR3 reads CASSLETSGEQFF. CDR3 bases: TGTGCCAGCAGCTTAGAGACCTCTGGTGAGCAGTTCTTC. The rearrangement uses TRBV11-3 and TRBJ2-1; no firm D call. The CDR3 runs to 13 residues. Trimming stripped 0 bases from V and 9 bases from J, with 9 bases between. Germline-derived CDR1 and CDR2 are SGHNT and YENEEA. Complete variable domain (other parts from reference TRBV11-3 and TRBJ2-1): EAGVVQSPRYKIIEKKQPVAFWCNPISGHNTLYWYLQNLGQGPELLIRYENEEAVDDSQLPKDRFSAERLKGVDSTLKIQPAELGDSAVYLCASSLETSGEQFFGPGTRLTVL.

This clonotype appeared a few times. V is TRBV6-5 and J is TRBJ2-1; 9 nucleotides line up with TRBD2. Germline assignment: CDR1 MNHEY and CDR2 SVGAGI. The V segment lost 2 bases and the J segment 9 bases; nucleotides outside the gene matches: 14. This CDR3 region has 17 residues. The CDR3 region has the DNA TGTGCCAGCAGTTACGTTTTAGGTAGCGGGAGTTTAGGTGAGCAGTTCTTC. As protein: CASSYVLGSGSLGEQFF.

The rearrangement joins TRBV29-1 to TRBJ1-3; D possibly corresponds to TRBD1 (6 bases). This CDR3 region has 12 residues. Germline-derived CDR1 and CDR2 are SQVTM and ANQGSEA. The germline V and J ends were trimmed by 3 bases and 4 bases, with 7 bases remaining between them. The CDR3 DNA is TGCAGCGTTGAGACAGGAGGAAACACCATATATTTT. Its protein product is CSVETGGNTIYF.

This clonotype came up a few times. The chain uses TRBV6-1 and TRBJ1-1, with D possibly TRBD1 on 5 matching bases. This CDR3 has 14 residues. Germline V gene sequence: CDR1 MNHNS, CDR2 SASEGT. The V gene lost 0 bases and the J gene lost 4 bases, with 9 bases spanning the gap. CDR3: CASSEAWQGTEAFF. The CDR3 DNA is TGTGCCAGCAGTGAAGCGTGGCAGGGCACTGAAGCTTTCTTT.

This chain joins TRBV5-1 and TRBJ1-4; D is possibly TRBD1 (6 bases). The V gene's germline CDR1 is SGHRS and CDR2 YFSETQ. V was cut by 5 bases and J by 2 bases, with 19 bases left in between. This CDR3 has 17 amino acids. In nucleotides, the CDR3 is TGCGCCAGCAGTTCCGGACTCCGCCAGGGGACTAATGAAAAACTGTTTTTT. This sequence encodes CASSSGLRQGTNEKLFF.

There are many counts of this clonotype. The genes are TRBV19 and TRBJ2-2; D is perhaps TRBD2 (7 bases). The CDR3 sequence is 17 residues long. The germline gives CDR1 LNHDA, CDR2 SQIVND (reference sequence). Trimming cost V 3 bases and J 7 bases, with 21 bases left between them. DNA for the CDR3: TGTGCCAGTAGTATCCCCGCTTTCGGGGGGCGTGGCGGGGAGCTGTTTTTT. Protein sequence: CASSIPAFGGRGGELFF.